This T cell receptor (beta chain) emerged from a study of cytomegalovirus exposure and HLA in healthy donors. PCR primers comprised 60 Vbeta and 13 Jbeta primers. Sequencing used immunoSEQ multiplex PCR; TCRdb keeps in-frame clones, though not all of them. The sample lists under 130,000 clones, 60% to 85% occurring once. The trim removed 5 bases at V and 4 bases at J, leaving 5 bases unmatched. Germline V gives CDR1 SGHAT, CDR2 FQDESV (reference sequence). This CDR3 is 14 amino acids long. The V call is TRBV11-1, the J call TRBJ1-1; 9 bases agree with TRBD1. This receptor was identified in a male donor in good health and CMV-seronegative. Sequenced material: PBMCs. The CDR3 is CASSRDRESTEAFF. The CDR3 DNA follows: TGTGCCAGCAGCCGGGACAGGGAGAGCACTGAAGCTTTCTTT.